Below, 18 T cell receptor beta chains from the same sample are listed, as sequenced in a study of fetal regulatory T cell absence and autoimmunity. Only in-frame clones appear in the TCRdb table, and some are missing; sequencing was by immunoSEQ multiplex PCR. The profile shows about 50,000 clones, roughly 83% of them singletons. Material: cord blood. These receptors were taken from a newborn boy with IPEX syndrome.

Only a few counts were recorded for this clone. The chain combines TRBV7-6 with TRBJ2-7, with TRBD2 as a possible D gene (6 bases). This CDR3 has 12 amino acids. Deletions cut 0 bases from V and 6 bases from J, with 6 bases between. Per the germline V gene, CDR1 is SGHVS and CDR2 is FNYEAQ. The CDR3: CASSLARGEQYF. The CDR3 DNA reads as TGTGCCAGCAGCTTAGCGCGGGGCGAGCAGTACTTC.

This chain joins TRBV5-1 and TRBJ1-1; D call uncertain. V lost 4 bases to trimming and J lost 8 bases, with 12 bases between them. The germline V gene has CDR1 SGHRS and CDR2 YFSETQ. The length of the CDR3 is 12 residues. The CDR3 sequence is CASSVARLEAFF. For the CDR3, the DNA is TGCGCCAGCAGCGTGGCCAGGCTCGAAGCTTTCTTT.

The chain combines TRBV23-1 with TRBJ2-7, with D possibly TRBD2 on 5 matching bases. TRBV23-1 is an open reading frame, and its role is uncertain. This CDR3 spans 14 amino acids. Trimming removed 6 bases from V and 2 bases from J, with 14 bases in between. DNA of the CDR3: TGCGCCAGCAGGTCCGGGATTCTCCCCTACGAGCAGTACTTC. This sequence encodes CASRSGILPYEQYF.

This chain's CDR3 is CASSQGMTNYGYTF. CDR3 nucleotide sequence: TGCGCCAGCAGCCAAGGCATGACTAACTATGGCTACACCTTC. This chain joins TRBV4-3 and TRBJ1-2; D is undetermined. V was trimmed by 1 base and J by 0 bases, leaving 6 bases between them. Germline V gene lookup returns CDR1 LGHNA and CDR2 YSLEER. This CDR3 is 14 amino acids long.

This chain uses TRBV27 with TRBJ2-7; TRBD2 matches 9 bases. Germline-derived CDR1 and CDR2 are MNHEY and SMNVEV (reference sequence). CDR3 length: 14 amino acids. The junction had 6 bases not matched to a gene; V was cut back by 2 bases and J by 7 bases. Here the CDR3 reads CASSLKRGLAEQYF. For the CDR3, the DNA is TGTGCCAGCAGTTTAAAGCGGGGACTAGCTGAGCAGTACTTC.

V gene TRBV5-6 combines with J gene TRBJ1-5, with D unclear. The germline V gene encodes CDR1 SGHDT and CDR2 YYEEEE. The CDR3 spans 15 residues. V was trimmed by 0 bases and J by 2 bases, leaving 9 bases between them. Written as DNA, the CDR3 is TGTGCCAGCAGCTTGGACGGTGCCCGCAATCAGCCCCAGCATTTT. Protein: CASSLDGARNQPQHF.

V and J are TRBV6-5 and TRBJ2-1; perhaps TRBD2 as D (6 bases). The CDR3 sequence is 14 residues long. Per the germline V gene, CDR1 is MNHEY and CDR2 is SVGAGI. Trimming left V 6 bases short and J 0 bases short, with 9 bases between. The CDR3 sequence: CASRRLDSYNEQFF. The CDR3 nucleotides are TGTGCCAGCAGGCGACTAGACTCCTACAATGAGCAGTTCTTC.

The chain carries TRBV5-4 and TRBJ2-3; D gene uncertain. The CDR3 contains 15 residues. Trimming shortened V by 1 base and J by 4 bases, and 13 bases separated the two germline ends. In germline, CDR1 is SGHNT, CDR2 YYREEE (reference sequence). The CDR3 coding sequence is TGTGCCAGCAGCTTGAAGCCCCCAATTTCAGATACGCAGTATTTT. Translating gives CASSLKPPISDTQYF.

The rearrangement links TRBV11-3 to TRBJ2-2; maybe TRBD2 (6 bases). Germline lookup yields CDR1 SGHNT and CDR2 YENEEA. Trimming took 7 bases from V and 5 from J, leaving 11 bases between them. This CDR3 is 13 amino acids long. The CDR3 region has the DNA TGTGCCAGCACTACACGGGGGACCGGGGAGCTGTTTTTT. This sequence encodes CASTTRGTGELFF. The entire variable domain, with the rest obtained from reference TRBV11-3 and TRBJ2-2, is as follows: EAGVVQSPRYKIIEKKQPVAFWCNPISGHNTLYWYLQNLGQGPELLIRYENEEAVDDSQLPKDRFSAERLKGVDSTLKIQPAELGDSAVYLCASTTRGTGELFFGEGSRLTVL.

With respect to this clone: Mismatch with germline at one junction end may stem from a read error. J is TRBJ2-1 and V is TRBV30; the D gene is possibly TRBD2 (6 bases). This CDR3 spans 11 amino acids. CDR1 is GTSNPN, CDR2 SVGIG, per germline (reference sequence). The CDR3 DNA sequence: TGTGCCTGGAGGGACTACGATGAGCAGTTCTTC. Its translation: CAWRDYDEQFF.

The CDR3 coding sequence is TGTGCCAGCAGTTACACTAGCGGCCAAGAGACCCAGTACTTC. It is translated as CASSYTSGQETQYF. The V call is TRBV6-6, the J call TRBJ2-5; 8 bases fit TRBD2. CDR1 is MNHNY, CDR2 SVGAGI, per germline (reference sequence). V gave up 2 bases and J gave up 1 base; unmatched junction bases: 0. CDR3 size: 14 residues.

Here the CDR3 reads CASSTDKASSSSYNEQFF. The CDR3, as DNA: TGTGCCAGTAGTACGGACAAGGCCTCTTCGAGCTCCTACAATGAGCAGTTCTTC. The chain recombines TRBV19 with TRBJ2-1; D possibly corresponds to TRBD1 (5 bases). Trimming removed 4 bases from V and 0 bases from J, with 19 bases in between. Germline loops: CDR1 LNHDA, CDR2 SQIVND (reference sequence). CDR3 size: 18 residues.

The rearrangement uses TRBV13 and TRBJ2-2; maybe TRBD1 (6 bases). The germline V and J ends were trimmed by 1 base and 4 bases, with 13 bases remaining between them. Germline V gene sequence: CDR1 PRHDT, CDR2 FYEKMQ (reference sequence). This CDR3 is 16 amino acids long. This CDR3 reads CASSLASGQLTGELFF. In DNA form, the CDR3 reads TGTGCCAGCAGCTTAGCCTCGGGACAACTCACCGGGGAGCTGTTTTTT.

The chain links TRBV21-1 to TRBJ1-1; the tabulated D call, TRBD1, remains unverified against the DNA. TRBV21-1 is labeled a pseudogene. The length of the CDR3 is 16 residues. CDR3 DNA: TGTGCCAGCAGCAAAGAGGACAGGTGGAGGGACACTGAAGCTTTCTTT. Its translation is CASSKEDRWRDTEAFF.

In this sample, this clone turned up once. The chain carries TRBV6-1 and TRBJ1-2; the D gene is possibly TRBD1 (6 bases). This CDR3 comprises 13 residues. With 5 bases removed from V and 2 bases from J, the gap between germline ends came to 9 bases. In germline, CDR1 is MNHNS, CDR2 SASEGT. The DNA of the CDR3 is TGTGCCAGCAGTTTACAGGGAAACTATGGCTACACCTTC. Translating it yields CASSLQGNYGYTF.

The V call is TRBV7-8, the J call TRBJ2-3; D ambiguous. The length of the CDR3 is 16 residues. V gave up 5 bases and J gave up 2 bases, with 17 bases separating them. Looked up from germline, CDR1 is SGHVS and CDR2 is FQNEAQ. The CDR3 reads CASSPNRLKSTDTQYF. CDR3 bases: TGTGCCAGCAGCCCCAATCGGCTGAAATCCACAGATACGCAGTATTTT.

This clone was seen once. CDR3 region: CASSFAGSPYEQYF. DNA of the CDR3: TGTGCCAGCAGCTTCGCCGGGTCTCCCTACGAGCAGTACTTC. The J gene is TRBJ2-7, the V gene TRBV7-6; D gene unclear. Germline V gene lookup returns CDR1 SGHVS and CDR2 FNYEAQ. This CDR3 contains 14 residues. Trimming pared 3 bases from V and 2 bases from J, leaving 11 bases between.

V usage is TRBV7-9 and J usage is TRBJ2-7; the D is unclear. Trimming pared 2 bases from V and 3 bases from J, leaving 5 bases between. The CDR3 contains 12 residues. CDR1 is SEHNR and CDR2 is FQNEAQ in the germline V gene (reference sequence). CDR3 nucleotide sequence: TGTGCCAGCAGCTTATACGTCTACGAGCAGTACTTC. Translated: CASSLYVYEQYF.